The clone carrying this T cell receptor (beta chain) was seen many times. The data originate from a study of CD8+CD57+ T cells in acquired aplastic anemia. The overall study: When averaged, DNA from sorted CD4+ and CD8+ cells came to around 3 ug.

This CDR3 has 12 residues. In germline, CDR1 is SGHNT, CDR2 YENEEA. The V gene lost 2 bases and the J gene lost 5 bases, with 6 bases spanning the gap. TCR beta VDJ and CDR3 profiling used genomic DNA as template. Each CDR3 protein is one row after TCRdb ran MiXCR on the reads. The sample includes about 130,000 distinct CDR3 sequences, around 50% of them seen just once. The sequenced material came from sorted CD4+, CD8+, or CD8+CD57+ T cells (not recorded which) from PBMCs. The chain recombines TRBV11-3 with TRBJ1-2; D gene uncertain. This TCR came from a human donor in good health, serving as a control. CDR3 in amino acids: CASSLSGYGYTF. For the CDR3, the DNA is TGTGCCAGCAGCTTATCGGGGTATGGCTACACCTTC.